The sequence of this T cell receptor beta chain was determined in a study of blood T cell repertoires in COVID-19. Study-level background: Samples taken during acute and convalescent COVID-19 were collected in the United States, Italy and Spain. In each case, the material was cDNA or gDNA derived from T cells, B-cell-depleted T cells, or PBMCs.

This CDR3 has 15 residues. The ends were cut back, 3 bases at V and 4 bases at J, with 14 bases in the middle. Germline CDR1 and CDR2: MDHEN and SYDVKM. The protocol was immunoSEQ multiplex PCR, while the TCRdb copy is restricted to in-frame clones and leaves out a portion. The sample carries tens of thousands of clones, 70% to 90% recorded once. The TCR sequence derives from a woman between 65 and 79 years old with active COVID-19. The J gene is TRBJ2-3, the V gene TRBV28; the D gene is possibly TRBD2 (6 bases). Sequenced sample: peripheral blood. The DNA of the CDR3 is TGTGCCAGCAGTTTTCCCTCAGGAGGGGCAGATACGCAGTATTTT. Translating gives CASSFPSGGADTQYF.